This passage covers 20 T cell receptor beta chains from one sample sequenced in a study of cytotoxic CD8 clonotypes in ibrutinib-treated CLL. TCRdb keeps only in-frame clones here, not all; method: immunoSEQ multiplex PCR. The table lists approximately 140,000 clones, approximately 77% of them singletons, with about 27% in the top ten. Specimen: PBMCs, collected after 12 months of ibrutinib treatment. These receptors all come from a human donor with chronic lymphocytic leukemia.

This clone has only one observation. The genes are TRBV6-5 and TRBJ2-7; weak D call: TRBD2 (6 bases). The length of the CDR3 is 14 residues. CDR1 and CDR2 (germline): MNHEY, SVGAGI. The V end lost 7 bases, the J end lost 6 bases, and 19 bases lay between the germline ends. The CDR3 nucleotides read TGTGCCAGCAACGGCCTAGGAGCGGGCGGCGAGCAGTACTTC. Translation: CASNGLGAGGEQYF.

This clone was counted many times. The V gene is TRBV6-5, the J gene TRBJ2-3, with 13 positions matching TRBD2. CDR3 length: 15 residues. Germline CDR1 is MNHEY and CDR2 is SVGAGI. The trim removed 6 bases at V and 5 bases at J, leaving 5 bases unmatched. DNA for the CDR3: TGTGCCAGCAGCCAACTAGCGGGGGGGGTAGATACGCAGTATTTT. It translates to CASSQLAGGVDTQYF.

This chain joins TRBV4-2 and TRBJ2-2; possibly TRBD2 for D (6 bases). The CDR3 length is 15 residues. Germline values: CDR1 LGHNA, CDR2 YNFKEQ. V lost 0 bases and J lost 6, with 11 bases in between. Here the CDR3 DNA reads TGTGCCAGCAGCCAAGAGACTAGACTAGCCGGGGAGCTGTTTTTT. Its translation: CASSQETRLAGELFF.

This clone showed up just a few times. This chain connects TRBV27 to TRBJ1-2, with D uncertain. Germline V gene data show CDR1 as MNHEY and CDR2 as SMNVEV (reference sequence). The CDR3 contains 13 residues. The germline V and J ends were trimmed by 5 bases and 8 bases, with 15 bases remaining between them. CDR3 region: CASSPSTVHGYTF. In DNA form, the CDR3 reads TGTGCCAGCAGTCCCTCTACAGTTCACGGCTACACCTTC.

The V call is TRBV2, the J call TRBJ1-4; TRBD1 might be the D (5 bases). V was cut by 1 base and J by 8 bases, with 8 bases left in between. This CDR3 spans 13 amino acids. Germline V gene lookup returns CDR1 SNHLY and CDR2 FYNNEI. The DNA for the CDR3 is TGTGCCAGCAGTGAAGAATGGGGGGAAAAACTGTTTTTT. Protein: CASSEEWGEKLFF.

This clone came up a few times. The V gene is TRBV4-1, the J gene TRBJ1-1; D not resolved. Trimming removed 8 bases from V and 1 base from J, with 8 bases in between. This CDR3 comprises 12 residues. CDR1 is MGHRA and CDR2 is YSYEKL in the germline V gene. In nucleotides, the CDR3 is TGCGCCAGCTCTTTCAAGAACACTGAAGCTTTCTTT. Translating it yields CASSFKNTEAFF.

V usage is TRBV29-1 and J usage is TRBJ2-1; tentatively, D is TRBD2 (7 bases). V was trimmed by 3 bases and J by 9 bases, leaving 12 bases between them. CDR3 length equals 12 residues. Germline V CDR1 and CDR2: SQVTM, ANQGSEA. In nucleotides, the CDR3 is TGCAGCGTTGAGGGCGGGGGCGGTGAGCAGTTCTTC. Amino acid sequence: CSVEGGGGEQFF.

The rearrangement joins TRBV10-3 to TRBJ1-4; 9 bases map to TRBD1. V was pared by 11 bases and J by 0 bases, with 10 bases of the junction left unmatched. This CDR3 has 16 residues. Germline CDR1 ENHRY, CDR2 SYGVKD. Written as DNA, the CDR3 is TGTGCCGCAAAGGGGGACAGGGTTTCAACTAATGAAAAACTGTTTTTT. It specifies CAAKGDRVSTNEKLFF.

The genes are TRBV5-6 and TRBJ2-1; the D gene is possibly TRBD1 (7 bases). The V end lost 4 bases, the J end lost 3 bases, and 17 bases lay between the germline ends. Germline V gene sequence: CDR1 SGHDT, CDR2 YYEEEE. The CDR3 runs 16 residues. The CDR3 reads CASSLPDRDFYNEQFF. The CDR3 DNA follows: TGTGCCAGCAGCCTGCCCGACAGGGACTTCTACAATGAGCAGTTCTTC. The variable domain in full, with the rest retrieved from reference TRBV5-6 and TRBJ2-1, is DAGVTQSPTHLIKTRGQQVTLRCSPKSGHDTVSWYQQALGQGPQFIFQYYEEEERQRGNFPDRFSGHQFPNYSSELNVNALLLGDSALYLCASSLPDRDFYNEQFFGPGTRLTVL.

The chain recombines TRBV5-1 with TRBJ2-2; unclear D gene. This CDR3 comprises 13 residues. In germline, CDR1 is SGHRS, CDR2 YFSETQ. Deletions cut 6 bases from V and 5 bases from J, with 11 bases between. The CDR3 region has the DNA TGCGCCAGCATCGCCGAGGTGACCGGGGAGCTGTTTTTT. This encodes CASIAEVTGELFF.

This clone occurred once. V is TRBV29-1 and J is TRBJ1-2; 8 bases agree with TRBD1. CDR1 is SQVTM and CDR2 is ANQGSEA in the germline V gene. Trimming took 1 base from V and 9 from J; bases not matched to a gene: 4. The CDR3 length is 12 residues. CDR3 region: CSVEAQGASYTF. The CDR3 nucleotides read TGCAGCGTTGAAGCCCAGGGGGCAAGCTACACCTTC.

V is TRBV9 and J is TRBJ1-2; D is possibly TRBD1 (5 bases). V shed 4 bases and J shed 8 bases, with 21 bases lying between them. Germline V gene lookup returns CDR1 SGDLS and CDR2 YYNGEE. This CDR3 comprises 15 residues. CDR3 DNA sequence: TGTGCCAGCAGCTCTCCCACGGGGGTTATGAACGGCTACACCTTC. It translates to CASSSPTGVMNGYTF. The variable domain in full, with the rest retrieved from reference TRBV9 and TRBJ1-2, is DSGVTQTPKHLITATGQRVTLRCSPRSGDLSVYWYQQSLDQGLQFLIQYYNGEERAKGNILERFSAQQFPDLHSELNLSSLELGDSALYFCASSSPTGVMNGYTFGSGTRLTVV.

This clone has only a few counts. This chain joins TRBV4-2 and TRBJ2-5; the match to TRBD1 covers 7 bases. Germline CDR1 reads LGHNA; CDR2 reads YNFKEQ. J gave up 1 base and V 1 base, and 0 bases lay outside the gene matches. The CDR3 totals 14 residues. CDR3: CASSQGDSQETQYF. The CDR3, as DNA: TGTGCCAGCAGCCAAGGGGACAGCCAAGAGACCCAGTACTTC.

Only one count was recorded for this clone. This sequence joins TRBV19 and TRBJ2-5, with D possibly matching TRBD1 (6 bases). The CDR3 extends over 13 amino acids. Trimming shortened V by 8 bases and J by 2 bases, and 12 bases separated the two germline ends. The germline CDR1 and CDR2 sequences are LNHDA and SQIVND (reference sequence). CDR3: CASSGQKQETQYF. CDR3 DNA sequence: TGTGCCAGTTCAGGACAGAAGCAAGAGACCCAGTACTTC.

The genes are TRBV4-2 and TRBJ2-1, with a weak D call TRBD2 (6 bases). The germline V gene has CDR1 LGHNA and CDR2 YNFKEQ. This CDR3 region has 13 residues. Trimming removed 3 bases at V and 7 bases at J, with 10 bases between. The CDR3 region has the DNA TGTGCCAGCAGCCACGAGGGACTTAATGAGCAGTTCTTC. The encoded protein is CASSHEGLNEQFF.

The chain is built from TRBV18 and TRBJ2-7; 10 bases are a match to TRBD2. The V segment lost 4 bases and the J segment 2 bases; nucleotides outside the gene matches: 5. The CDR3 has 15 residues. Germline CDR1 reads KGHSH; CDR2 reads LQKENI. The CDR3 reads CASSQLGLATYEQYF. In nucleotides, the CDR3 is TGTGCCAGCTCACAATTGGGACTAGCGACCTACGAGCAGTACTTC.

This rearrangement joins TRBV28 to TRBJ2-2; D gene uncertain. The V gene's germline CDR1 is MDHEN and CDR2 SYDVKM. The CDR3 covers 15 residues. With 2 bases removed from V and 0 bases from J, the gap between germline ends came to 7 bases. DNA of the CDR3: TGTGCCAGCAGTTTAATGTGGCCGAACACCGGGGAGCTGTTTTTT. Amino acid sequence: CASSLMWPNTGELFF.

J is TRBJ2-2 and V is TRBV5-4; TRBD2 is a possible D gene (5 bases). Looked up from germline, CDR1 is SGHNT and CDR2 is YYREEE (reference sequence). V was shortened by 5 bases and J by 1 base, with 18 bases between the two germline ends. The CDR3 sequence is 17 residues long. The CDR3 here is CASSIGFGLLNTGELFF. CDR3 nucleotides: TGTGCCAGCAGTATTGGCTTCGGACTCTTGAACACCGGGGAGCTGTTTTTT.

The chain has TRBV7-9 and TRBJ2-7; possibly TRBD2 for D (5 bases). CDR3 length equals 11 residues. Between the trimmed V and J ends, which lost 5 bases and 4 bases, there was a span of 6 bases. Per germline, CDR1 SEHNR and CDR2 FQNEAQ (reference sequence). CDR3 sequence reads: CASSEGYEQYF. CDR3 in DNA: TGTGCCAGCAGCGAGGGATACGAGCAGTACTTC.

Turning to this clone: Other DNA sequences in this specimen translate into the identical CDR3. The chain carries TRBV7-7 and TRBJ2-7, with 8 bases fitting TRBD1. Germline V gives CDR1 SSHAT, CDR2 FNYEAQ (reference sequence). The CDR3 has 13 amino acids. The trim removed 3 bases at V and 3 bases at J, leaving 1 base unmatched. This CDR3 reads CASSFGQGYEQYF. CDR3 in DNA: TGTGCCAGCAGCTTTGGACAGGGCTACGAGCAGTACTTC.